A single sample is the source of the 15 T cell receptor beta chains below, sequenced in a study of T cell repertoires in cytomegalovirus infection. TCRdb called the reads again in MiXCR, with one record for every CDR3 protein. The data hold tens of thousands of distinct CDR3 sequences, with around 3.8% observed a single time. Sequencing was carried out using PBMCs. Every receptor here comes from a human donor in good health (CMV status not recorded). Some clones in this sample may be carry-over from other donors' samples.

This clonotype has ten or more counts. The gene calls are TRBV7-2 and TRBJ2-6; perhaps TRBD1 as D (6 bases). Trimming took 5 bases from V and 0 from J, leaving 11 bases between them. Germline CDR1 SGHTA, CDR2 FQGNSA. The CDR3 contains 16 residues. CDR3 region: CASSRDTYSGANVLTF. In nucleotides, the CDR3 is TGTGCCAGCAGCAGGGACACTTACTCTGGGGCCAACGTCCTGACTTTC.

At least ten counts were recorded for this clonotype. The CDR3 DNA follows: TGTGCCAGCAGCGATACAGTCTCTGGAAACACCATATATTTT. This sequence encodes CASSDTVSGNTIYF. J is TRBJ1-3 and V is TRBV7-8, with D unclear. From germline, CDR1 is SGHVS and CDR2 FQNEAQ. CDR3 length: 14 residues. V was clipped by 5 bases and J by 0 bases, with 8 bases between them.

Ten or more counts support this clonotype. This rearrangement joins TRBV28 to TRBJ2-5; D gene ambiguous. Germline V lookup: CDR1 MDHEN, CDR2 SYDVKM. This CDR3 is 13 amino acids long. Trimming took off 3 bases at V and 3 bases at J, with 8 bases between the two ends. CDR3: CASSLPVEETQYF. In nucleotides, the CDR3 is TGTGCCAGCAGTTTGCCAGTAGAAGAGACCCAGTACTTC.

This clonotype has ten or more counts. The chain links TRBV7-2 to TRBJ2-7, with TRBD1 matching over 10 bases. CDR3 length equals 15 residues. Unmatched junction bases numbered 5, after V lost 0 bases and J lost 6 bases. CDR1 and CDR2 (germline): SGHTA, FQGNSA. CDR3 sequence reads: CASSLAGQGSSEQYF. The CDR3 DNA reads TGTGCCAGCAGCTTAGCGGGACAGGGGTCGTCCGAGCAGTACTTC. Filled out from reference TRBV7-2 and TRBJ2-7, the complete variable domain reads GAGVSQSPSNKVTEKGKDVELRCDPISGHTALYWYRQSLGQGLEFLIYFQGNSAPDKSGLPSDRFSAERTGGSVSTLTIQRTQQEDSAVYLCASSLAGQGSSEQYFGPGTRLTVT.

The chain joins TRBV6-2 or TRBV6-3 to TRBJ2-4; 9 bases align to TRBD2. This CDR3 contains 15 residues. With V trimmed by 0 bases and J by 7 bases, 4 bases remained unmatched. Germline CDR1 and CDR2: MNHEY and SVGEGT. CDR3 amino acids: CASSYSSGSMNIQYF. CDR3 bases: TGTGCCAGCAGTTACTCTAGCGGGAGTATGAACATTCAGTACTTC.

This clonotype was found many times. V gene TRBV11-3 combines with J gene TRBJ2-5, with D perhaps matching TRBD1 (6 bases). Per the germline V gene, CDR1 is SGHNT and CDR2 is YENEEA. Trimming shortened V by 5 bases and J by 4 bases, and 26 bases separated the two germline ends. The CDR3 is 18 amino acids. CDR3 residues: CASSPLPTGNRARETQYF. CDR3 bases: TGTGCCAGCAGCCCACTACCGACGGGGAACAGGGCCAGAGAGACCCAGTACTTC.

This clonotype has more than one count but fewer than ten. J is TRBJ2-1 and V is TRBV7-2; D unclear. V shed 2 bases and J shed 1 base, with 6 bases lying between them. The CDR3 contains 14 residues. Germline lookup yields CDR1 SGHTA and CDR2 FQGNSA. CDR3 in amino acids: CASSLRQSYNEQFF. In DNA form, the CDR3 reads TGTGCCAGCAGCTTAAGGCAGTCCTACAATGAGCAGTTCTTC.

At least ten counts were recorded for this clonotype. V usage is TRBV7-2 and J usage is TRBJ1-1; maybe TRBD1 (6 bases). The CDR3 is made up of 15 amino acids. The V gene's germline CDR1 is SGHTA and CDR2 FQGNSA. Trimming stripped 5 bases from V and 1 base from J, with 14 bases between. Here the CDR3 reads CASSRIGQTNTEAFF. DNA of the CDR3: TGTGCCAGCAGCCGAATAGGACAGACGAACACTGAAGCTTTCTTT.

This clonotype was detected ten times or more. The gene calls are TRBV7-2 and TRBJ2-3; 9 positions agree with TRBD2. Germline V gene lookup returns CDR1 SGHTA and CDR2 FQGNSA. The CDR3 has 17 residues. V was clipped by 1 base and J by 4 bases; unmatched bases: 9. CDR3 sequence reads: CASSLESRGGLADTQYF. The CDR3 bases are TGTGCCAGCAGCTTAGAGTCGCGGGGGGGCCTCGCAGATACGCAGTATTTT.

With respect to this clonotype: Just one base apart from a much larger clone, this may be a read error. The chain has TRBV7-4 and TRBJ2-3; D possibly corresponds to TRBD1 (5 bases). The CDR3 has 16 residues. Germline V lookup: CDR1 SGHVT, CDR2 SQSDAQ. Trimming removed 1 base at V and 7 bases at J, with 18 bases between. This chain's CDR3 is CASSLDLGRAANTQYF. The CDR3 DNA reads TGTGCCAGCAGCTTAGACCTTGGCAGGGCTGCAAATACGCAGTATTTT.

This clonotype was recorded at least ten times. V and J are TRBV7-3 and TRBJ2-6; D not certain. Trimming shortened V by 4 bases and J by 4 bases, and 11 bases separated the two germline ends. Germline V gene data show CDR1 as SGHTA and CDR2 as FQGTGA. This CDR3 region has 15 residues. CDR3 DNA: TGTGCCAGCAGCTACCCACAACGGGGGGCCAACGTCCTGACTTTC. This gives the protein CASSYPQRGANVLTF.

Many counts were recorded for this clonotype. The chain employs TRBV6-2 or TRBV6-3 and TRBJ2-5; 8 positions match TRBD1. With V trimmed by 7 bases and J by 7 bases, 8 bases remained unmatched. There are 13 residues in the CDR3. Germline-derived CDR1 and CDR2 are MNHEY and SVGEGT. The CDR3 loop reads CASKGQGRGTQYF. The CDR3 DNA reads TGTGCCAGCAAAGGACAGGGCCGGGGGACCCAGTACTTC.

This clonotype was seen at least ten times. This chain links TRBV28 with TRBJ2-2; 7 nucleotides align to TRBD2. J was trimmed by 11 bases and V by 5 bases; bases with no gene match: 8. This CDR3 is built from 13 residues. From germline, CDR1 is MDHEN and CDR2 SYDVKM. CDR3 DNA sequence: TGTGCCAGCAGTGCAGGCGGCGGGAGAGAGCTGTTTTTT. Its translation is CASSAGGGRELFF.

This clonotype was detected many times. The chain employs TRBV6-5 and TRBJ1-6, with TRBD1 matching over 7 bases. The V gene's germline CDR1 is MNHEY and CDR2 SVGAGI. This CDR3 has 16 residues. With 2 bases clipped from V and 8 bases from J, the junction kept 9 bases outside the gene matches. CDR3 loop: CASSYDRGGTDSPLHF. CDR3 bases: TGTGCCAGCAGTTACGATAGAGGGGGCACGGATTCACCCCTCCACTTT.

At least ten counts were recorded for this clonotype. The rearrangement joins TRBV7-8 to TRBJ2-5; 7 bases match TRBD2. V lost 2 bases, J lost 4 bases, and 7 bases stayed unmatched. The CDR3 has 15 residues. The germline V gene encodes CDR1 SGHVS and CDR2 FQNEAQ. CDR3 protein: CASSLWFVAGETQYF. The CDR3 DNA sequence: TGTGCCAGCAGCTTATGGTTTGTAGCGGGAGAGACCCAGTACTTC.